A selection of T cell receptor beta chains follows, all from one sample in a study of T cell repertoires in cytomegalovirus infection. From the reads, TCRdb called clonotypes with MiXCR, one entry per CDR3 protein. The sample lists about 110,000 distinct CDR3 sequences; approximately 45% were seen once. What these receptors recognize is not known. Sequencing was performed on CD8+ T cells from cultured PBMCs, taken from culture after CMV antigen stimulation. The receptors shown here come from a human donor in good health (CMV status not recorded). Some clones in this sample may be carry-over from other donors' samples. CDR3s include the opening cysteine and the closing phenylalanine or tryptophan. D genes are given only for firm matches. Size values are once, few and many counts, or a class for expanded clones, and some rows have none.

j_gene	abundance	d_gene	v_gene	CDR3aa	CDR3nt
TRBJ2-4	few	NA	TRBV20-1	CSARSGTGENIQYF	TGCAGTGCTAGATCAGGGACGGGGGAAAACATTCAGTACTTC
TRBJ2-3	NA	TRBD2	TRBV10-3	CAISEELAGVSTDTQYF	TGTGCCATCAGTGAGGAACTAGCGGGGGTCAGTACAGATACGCAGTATTTT
TRBJ1-5	few	TRBD1	TRBV5-5	CASSWGTGGQPQHF	TGTGCCAGCAGCTGGGGGACAGGGGGTCAGCCCCAGCATTTT
TRBJ1-3	NA	NA	TRBV27	CASRPAVVGLGNTIYF	TGTGCCAGCAGACCGGCAGTTGTGGGCCTTGGAAACACCATATATTTT
TRBJ2-7	NA	TRBD1	TRBV12-3/TRBV12-4	CASRQGAHEQYF	TGTGCCAGCAGACAGGGGGCCCACGAGCAGTACTTC
TRBJ1-2	NA	NA	TRBV4-2	CASSDAGTVIDGYTF	TGTGCCAGCAGCGACGCTGGTACAGTGATAGATGGCTACACCTTC
TRBJ2-3	NA	NA	TRBV6-5	CASSWFLGDTQYF	TGTGCCAGCAGTTGGTTTCTTGGGGATACGCAGTATTTT
TRBJ2-7	few	TRBD2	TRBV5-1	CASSRGTSGTSYEQYF	TGCGCCAGCAGCCGGGGGACTAGCGGTACATCCTACGAGCAGTACTTC
TRBJ2-3	NA	NA	TRBV7-6	CASSLRGADTDTQYF	TGTGCCAGCAGCTTACGGGGGGCGGACACAGATACGCAGTATTTT
TRBJ1-2	NA	NA	TRBV6-1	CASSEGRGQYYGYTF	TGTGCCAGCAGTGAAGGGCGCGGACAGTACTATGGCTACACCTTC
TRBJ2-4	few	NA	TRBV30	CAWSQGASDRDIQYF	TGTGCCTGGAGCCAAGGGGCATCGGATAGGGACATTCAGTACTTC
TRBJ2-7	NA	NA	TRBV7-2	CASSLDSGVEQYF	TGTGCCAGCAGCTTAGATTCGGGCGTCGAGCAGTACTTC
TRBJ1-1	NA	TRBD1	TRBV5-6	CASSGQGWDGTEAFF	TGTGCCAGCAGCGGACAGGGTTGGGACGGGACTGAAGCTTTCTTT
TRBJ2-5	NA	TRBD1	TRBV12-3/TRBV12-4	CASSYRDRAETQYF	TGTGCCAGCAGCTACCGGGACAGGGCCGAGACCCAGTACTTC
TRBJ2-2	few	NA	TRBV25-1	CASSEWGSVGGELFF	TGTGCCAGCAGTGAATGGGGCAGCGTCGGCGGGGAGCTGTTTTTT
TRBJ1-1	many	NA	TRBV4-1	CASSQDRDSPLDTEAFF	TGCGCCAGCAGCCAAGATAGGGATTCCCCTTTGGACACTGAAGCTTTCTTT
TRBJ2-2	NA	NA	TRBV6-8	CASSYSPGSGELFF	TGTGCCAGCAGTTACTCGCCCGGGTCCGGGGAGCTGTTTTTT
TRBJ2-3	few	NA	TRBV19	CASSQTTMASTDTQYF	TGTGCCAGTAGCCAGACTACGATGGCTAGCACAGATACGCAGTATTTT
TRBJ1-1	NA	NA	TRBV6-5	CASTETGMNTEAFF	TGTGCCAGCACCGAGACGGGCATGAACACTGAAGCTTTCTTT
TRBJ2-1	few	NA	TRBV19	CASSIGSGIEQFF	TGTGCCAGTAGTATAGGTTCGGGGATTGAGCAGTTCTTC
TRBJ1-5	NA	NA	TRBV12-3/TRBV12-4	CASSPALGMTINQPQHF	TGTGCCAGCAGTCCCGCGCTGGGGATGACCATCAATCAGCCCCAGCATTTT
TRBJ2-3	NA	NA	TRBV5-6	CASSLIQFVTDTQYF	TGTGCCAGCAGCTTGATTCAGTTCGTCACAGATACGCAGTATTTT
TRBJ2-4	few	TRBD1	TRBV7-2	CASSLPGQGARLAKNIQYF	TGTGCCAGCAGCTTACCGGGACAGGGGGCGAGATTAGCCAAAAACATTCAGTACTTC
TRBJ1-1	many	NA	TRBV19	CASSIRSASEAFF	TGTGCCAGTAGTATCAGGTCGGCCTCTGAAGCTTTCTTT
TRBJ1-5	few	NA	TRBV12-3/TRBV12-4	CASSGQRGLNGNQPQHF	TGTGCCAGCAGTGGCCAGCGGGGGCTGAATGGCAATCAGCCCCAGCATTTT
TRBJ2-3	NA	NA	TRBV12-3/TRBV12-4	CASSISNGIADTQYF	TGTGCCAGCAGCATTAGCAATGGCATCGCAGATACGCAGTATTTT
TRBJ1-1	few	NA	TRBV10-3	CAIRADSMNTEAFF	TGTGCCATCAGGGCAGACAGCATGAACACTGAAGCTTTCTTT
TRBJ1-4	NA	NA	TRBV6-1	CASSVNKHDTKKLFF	TGTGCCAGCAGCGTAAACAAACATGACACCAAAAAACTGTTTTTT
TRBJ1-1	NA	NA	TRBV7-8	CASSLQGYGNPNTEAFF	TGTGCCAGCAGCTTACAGGGTTACGGGAACCCGAACACTGAAGCTTTCTTT
TRBJ2-1	few	NA	TRBV10-3	CAISESTGVGDNEQFF	TGTGCCATCAGTGAGAGTACGGGGGTCGGGGACAATGAGCAGTTCTTC
TRBJ2-7	NA	NA	TRBV15	CATSRDPQPDYEQYF	TGTGCCACCAGCAGAGATCCACAGCCTGATTACGAGCAGTACTTC
TRBJ2-1	NA	TRBD2	TRBV19	CASTQSGGFYNEQFF	TGTGCCAGTACCCAGAGCGGGGGGTTTTACAATGAGCAGTTCTTC
TRBJ2-3	NA	TRBD2	TRBV28	CASSPSGTSVTDTQYF	TGTGCCAGCAGCCCATCCGGGACTAGCGTTACAGATACGCAGTATTTT
TRBJ2-1	many	NA	TRBV29-1	CSVEYLSNEQFF	TGCAGCGTTGAATATCTCAGTAATGAGCAGTTCTTC
TRBJ2-7	NA	TRBD1	TRBV27	CASRDRYSYEQYF	TGTGCCAGCAGGGACAGGTATTCCTACGAGCAGTACTTC
TRBJ2-5	once	TRBD1	TRBV2	CASSEDRGTAETQYF	TGTGCCAGCAGCGAGGACAGGGGAACAGCGGAGACCCAGTACTTC
TRBJ1-2	NA	NA	TRBV6-6	CASSYVGAGNYGYTF	TGTGCCAGCAGTTACGTAGGGGCTGGAAACTATGGCTACACCTTC
TRBJ1-1	once	NA	TRBV2	CASSEAIRGYTEAFF	TGTGCCAGCAGTGAAGCGATCAGGGGTTACACTGAAGCTTTCTTT
TRBJ2-2	many	NA	TRBV7-9	CASSLAHWPGELFF	TGTGCCAGCAGCTTAGCGCACTGGCCCGGGGAGCTGTTTTTT
TRBJ1-1	NA	NA	TRBV27	CASSGWGGDTEAFF	TGTGCCAGCAGTGGTTGGGGGGGGGACACTGAAGCTTTCTTT
TRBJ2-2	NA	TRBD2	TRBV6-4	CASSGASGGAGTGELFF	TGTGCCAGCAGTGGAGCTAGCGGGGGGGCCGGCACCGGGGAGCTGTTTTTT
TRBJ1-2	NA	NA	TRBV4-1	CASSQAGASGYTF	TGCGCCAGCAGCCAAGCGGGGGCGAGTGGCTACACCTTC
TRBJ2-1	few	NA	TRBV6-1	CASTTSPTDSYNEQFF	TGTGCCAGCACAACCTCCCCGACAGACTCCTACAATGAGCAGTTCTTC
TRBJ2-5	few	TRBD2	TRBV20-1	CSARDRLAGGPGYQETQYF	TGCAGTGCTAGAGATCGTCTAGCGGGGGGACCTGGGTACCAAGAGACCCAGTACTTC
TRBJ2-1	few	NA	TRBV2	CASIRQILSYNEQFF	TGTGCCAGCATTAGACAGATTCTCTCCTACAATGAGCAGTTCTTC
TRBJ1-1	NA	NA	TRBV19	CASSMFDFDSAFF	TGTGCCAGTAGTATGTTTGATTTCGATTCGGCTTTCTTT
TRBJ1-5	few	NA	TRBV19	CASSIQIFGNQPQHF	TGTGCCAGTAGTATCCAGATATTTGGGAATCAGCCCCAGCATTTT
TRBJ2-3	NA	TRBD2	TRBV28	CASKRGVDTQYF	TGTGCCAGCAAGCGGGGGGTGGATACGCAGTATTTT
TRBJ2-7	NA	NA	TRBV4-2	CASSQVRTGPYEQYF	TGTGCCAGCAGCCAAGTTCGTACAGGCCCCTACGAGCAGTACTTC
TRBJ1-3	medium-sized	TRBD1	TRBV7-2	CASSFSGTGGGNTIYF	TGTGCCAGCAGCTTTTCCGGGACAGGGGGAGGAAACACCATATATTTT
TRBJ1-4	many	NA	TRBV7-8	CASTQSGAEKLFF	TGTGCCAGCACCCAGTCGGGGGCGGAAAAACTGTTTTTT
TRBJ1-1	many	NA	TRBV15	CATSHTGGGNTEAFF	TGTGCCACCAGTCATACTGGGGGGGGGAACACTGAAGCTTTCTTT
TRBJ2-1	few	TRBD1	TRBV7-6	CASDTGQGAYNEQFF	TGTGCCAGCGACACGGGACAGGGAGCTTACAATGAGCAGTTCTTC